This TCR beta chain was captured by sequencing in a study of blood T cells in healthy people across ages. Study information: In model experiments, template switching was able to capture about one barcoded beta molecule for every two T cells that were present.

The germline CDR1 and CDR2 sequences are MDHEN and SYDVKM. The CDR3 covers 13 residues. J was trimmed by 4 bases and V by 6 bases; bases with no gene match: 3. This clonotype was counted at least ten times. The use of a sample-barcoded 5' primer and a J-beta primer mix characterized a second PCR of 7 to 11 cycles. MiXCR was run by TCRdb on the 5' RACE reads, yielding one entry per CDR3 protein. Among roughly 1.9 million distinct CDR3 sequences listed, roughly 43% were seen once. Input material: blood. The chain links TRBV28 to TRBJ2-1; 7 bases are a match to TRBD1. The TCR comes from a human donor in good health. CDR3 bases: TGTGCCAGCAGAGACAGGGCGTACAATGAGCAGTTCTTC. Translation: CASRDRAYNEQFF.